This passage covers 31 T cell receptor beta chains from one sample sequenced in a study of T cells in Graves' hyperthyroidism and ophthalmopathy. RNA transcripts yielded amplified TCR beta CDR3 regions. The primer set for the first-round RT-PCR of the TCR CDR3 was HTBI. TCRdb called the multiplex PCR reads again in MiXCR, with one record for every CDR3 protein. The profile shows nearly 600,000 distinct CDR3 sequences, 11% to 15% of them singletons. Specimen: blood. The source of these receptors is a woman aged 18-35 years with Graves' ophthalmopathy.

This clonotype has a count of ten or more. This chain connects TRBV20-1 to TRBJ1-1; TRBD1 is a possible D gene (5 bases). The CDR3 covers 13 residues. Germline V lookup: CDR1 DFQATT, CDR2 SNEGSKA (reference sequence). The CDR3 is CRLIWGMNTEAFF. The CDR3 nucleotides are TGCAGGCTAATCTGGGGCATGAACACTGAAGCTTTCTTT.

This clonotype turned up a few times. The V gene is TRBV6-1, the J gene TRBJ1-6, with 8 bases that match TRBD1. CDR1 and CDR2 (germline): MNHNS, SASEGT. This CDR3 is 15 amino acids long. The J segment lost 14 bases and the V segment lost 8 bases, leaving 17 bases of the junction unmatched. CDR3 in DNA: TGTGCCAGCGGAAACAGGACAGGGATAATTCTAGCCCTCCACTTT. Translating it yields CASGNRTGIILALHF.

The chain links TRBV2 to TRBJ2-2, with D maybe TRBD1 (5 bases). The V and J ends lost 1 base and 4 bases respectively, with 10 bases between them. The CDR3 sequence is 15 residues long. CDR1 and CDR2 (germline): SNHLY, FYNNEI. The CDR3 region has the DNA TGTGCCAGCAGTGAAGGGATAGGGGCCACCGGGGAGCTGTTTTTT. Protein product: CASSEGIGATGELFF.

CDR3 protein: CASSQVGGTLTDTQYF. CDR3 sequence (DNA): TGTGCCAGCAGCCAAGTTGGCGGAACCCTCACAGATACGCAGTATTTT. V usage is TRBV4-2 and J usage is TRBJ2-3; no clear D. V was cut by 1 base and J by 2 bases, with 13 bases left in between. The CDR3 has 16 amino acids. Germline CDR1 is LGHNA and CDR2 is YNFKEQ.

This clonotype was recorded at least ten times. The chain uses TRBV2 and TRBJ1-2; D possibly corresponds to TRBD1 (6 bases). Looked up from germline, CDR1 is SNHLY and CDR2 is FYNNEI. The V end lost 3 bases, the J end lost 4 bases, and 12 bases lay between the germline ends. This CDR3 contains 14 residues. CDR3: CASSEGGGGYGYTF. Written as DNA, the CDR3 is TGTGCCAGCAGTGAGGGAGGAGGGGGCTATGGCTACACCTTC.

This clonotype was detected many times. The V call is TRBV30, the J call TRBJ2-7, with 8 bases aligning to TRBD2. Germline trimming cut 8 bases from V and 1 base from J; bases unmatched to any gene: 7. Per germline, CDR1 GTSNPN and CDR2 SVGIG (reference sequence). CDR3 size: 13 residues. The DNA for the CDR3 is TGTGCCGGAACGGGGGGGGTATCCTACGAGCAGTACTTC. It translates to CAGTGGVSYEQYF. The complete variable domain, with remaining parts taken from reference TRBV30 and TRBJ2-7, reads SQTIHQWPATLVQPVGSPLSLECTVEGTSNPNLYWYRQAAGRGLQLLFYSVGIGQISSEVPQNLSASRPQDRQFILSSKKLLLSDSGFYLCAGTGGVSYEQYFGPGTRLTVT.

This clonotype was counted ten times or more. V usage is TRBV28 and J usage is TRBJ2-7; unclear D gene. V was clipped by 6 bases and J by 2 bases, with 11 bases between them. Germline-derived CDR1 and CDR2 are MDHEN and SYDVKM. The length of the CDR3 is 13 residues. This chain's CDR3 is CASRTDDTYEQYF. In DNA, the CDR3 is TGTGCCAGCAGGACGGATGACACCTACGAGCAGTACTTC.

The J gene is TRBJ2-3, the V gene TRBV7-8; possible D gene TRBD2, 6 bases. This CDR3 comprises 16 residues. Looked up from germline, CDR1 is SGHVS and CDR2 is FQNEAQ. V shed 0 bases and J shed 1 base, with 11 bases lying between them. The CDR3 here is CASSLAWRGRTDTQYF. The DNA of the CDR3 is TGTGCCAGCAGCTTAGCGTGGAGGGGACGCACAGATACGCAGTATTTT.

This clonotype was picked up a small number of times. This chain joins TRBV7-9 and TRBJ2-2, with D possibly being TRBD2 (5 bases). Germline CDR1 is SEHNR and CDR2 is FQNEAQ (reference sequence). V was shortened by 6 bases and J by 5 bases, with 10 bases between the two germline ends. This CDR3 has 13 residues. The CDR3 here is CASSSSETGELFF. In nucleotides, the CDR3 is TGTGCCAGCAGTAGTAGCGAGACCGGGGAGCTGTTTTTT.

The V gene is TRBV20-1, the J gene TRBJ2-1; perhaps TRBD1 as D (6 bases). With 6 bases removed from V and 6 bases from J, the gap between germline ends came to 12 bases. The length of the CDR3 is 12 residues. The germline gives CDR1 DFQATT, CDR2 SNEGSKA (reference sequence). CDR3 region: CSAPNRANEQFF. CDR3 sequence (DNA): TGCAGTGCGCCGAACAGGGCCAATGAGCAGTTCTTC.

CDR3 protein: CASSLLQVVGSWEQYF. The CDR3 nucleotides read TGTGCCAGCAGCCTACTTCAAGTGGTAGGGTCCTGGGAGCAGTACTTC. The V and J genes are TRBV5-8 and TRBJ2-7; D unresolved. The CDR3 runs to 16 residues. Germline V gene lookup returns CDR1 SGHTS and CDR2 YDEGEE. The germline V and J ends were trimmed by 4 bases and 7 bases, with 24 bases remaining between them.

This clonotype was picked up many times. The V call is TRBV11-2, the J call TRBJ2-7; D is possibly TRBD2 (5 bases). Germline V gene lookup returns CDR1 SGHAT and CDR2 FQNNGV. V was trimmed by 2 bases and J by 2 bases, leaving 10 bases between them. This CDR3 comprises 14 residues. CDR3 amino acids: CASSLNEGPYEQYF. DNA of the CDR3: TGTGCCAGCAGCTTAAACGAGGGCCCCTACGAGCAGTACTTC.

This clonotype was observed many times. This chain links TRBV29-1 with TRBJ1-1; weak D call: TRBD1 (6 bases). This CDR3 is built from 14 residues. Germline V gene sequence: CDR1 SQVTM, CDR2 ANQGSEA. Trimming took 4 bases from V and 5 from J, leaving 17 bases between them. CDR3 loop: CSVVRDTDVTEAFF. CDR3 DNA: TGCAGCGTTGTTAGGGACACAGACGTGACTGAAGCTTTCTTT. The complete variable domain, with remaining parts taken from reference TRBV29-1 and TRBJ1-1, reads SAVISQKPSRDICQRGTSLTIQCQVDSQVTMMFWYRQQPGQSLTLIATANQGSEATYESGFVIDKFPISRPNLTFSTLTVSNMSPEDSSIYLCSVVRDTDVTEAFFGQGTRLTVV.

This clonotype was seen ten or more times. The rearrangement links TRBV7-3 to TRBJ2-1; possibly TRBD1 or TRBD2 for D (5 bases each). The germline CDR1 and CDR2 sequences are SGHTA and FQGTGA. Trimming shortened V by 5 bases and J by 6 bases, and 14 bases separated the two germline ends. The CDR3 is 14 amino acids. CDR3 residues: CASSRLWGFNEQFF. The DNA of the CDR3 is TGTGCCAGCAGCCGGTTATGGGGGTTCAATGAGCAGTTCTTC.

The sample holds many counts of this clonotype. The rearrangement joins TRBV7-9 to TRBJ2-7, with D hard to call. With 1 base removed from V and 6 bases from J, the gap between germline ends came to 10 bases. The CDR3 runs 13 residues. CDR1 is SEHNR, CDR2 FQNEAQ, per germline (reference sequence). The CDR3 spells CASSLDRTAEQYF. The CDR3 DNA follows: TGTGCCAGCAGCTTAGATAGGACCGCCGAGCAGTACTTC.

The chain carries TRBV7-3 and TRBJ2-3; a possible D gene is TRBD2 (8 bases). V lost 6 bases and J 1 base, leaving 20 bases between the germline ends. This CDR3 has 17 amino acids. Germline lookup yields CDR1 SGHTA and CDR2 FQGTGA. Here the CDR3 reads CASREGASGYRTDTQYF. CDR3 sequence (DNA): TGTGCCAGCAGAGAGGGGGCTAGCGGGTATCGCACAGATACGCAGTATTTT.

This clonotype was counted ten times or more. The chain joins TRBV10-3 to TRBJ1-2; D not certain. This CDR3 region has 16 residues. Per germline, CDR1 ENHRY and CDR2 SYGVKD. Trimming cost V 0 bases and J 3 bases, with 14 bases left between them. As DNA, the CDR3 is TGTGCCATCAGTGAGTCGGGAAGGATGGAGGACTATGGCTACACCTTC. Its protein product is CAISESGRMEDYGYTF.

This clonotype appeared a few times. The chain couples TRBV6-1 to TRBJ2-1, with 12 positions matching TRBD2. Germline loops: CDR1 MNHNS, CDR2 SASEGT. The CDR3 spans 15 residues. V shed 6 bases, J shed 2 bases, and the junction held 2 bases outside the gene matches. The CDR3 sequence is CASRWTSGTYNEQFF. CDR3 sequence (DNA): TGTGCCAGCAGGTGGACTAGCGGGACCTACAATGAGCAGTTCTTC.

This clonotype was detected ten times or more. The chain employs TRBV12-5 and TRBJ2-7; D possibly matches TRBD1 or TRBD2 (5 bases each). The CDR3 loop spans 16 amino acids. The ends were cut back, 1 base at V and 2 bases at J, with 15 bases in the middle. The V gene's germline CDR1 is LGHNT and CDR2 FRNRAP. Here the CDR3 reads CASGLGGASRAYEQYF. The CDR3 DNA reads as TGTGCTAGTGGTTTGGGAGGGGCTAGCCGGGCCTACGAGCAGTACTTC. Filled out from reference TRBV12-5 and TRBJ2-7, the complete variable domain reads DARVTQTPRHKVTEMGQEVTMRCQPILGHNTVFWYRQTMMQGLELLAYFRNRAPLDDSGMPKDRFSAEMPDATLATLKIQPSEPRDSAVYFCASGLGGASRAYEQYFGPGTRLTVT.

This clonotype showed up just a few times. The genes are TRBV6-1 and TRBJ1-1; tentatively, D is TRBD1 (5 bases). CDR3 length: 19 residues. V was clipped by 5 bases and J by 6 bases, with 31 bases between them. CDR1 and CDR2 (germline): MNHNS, SASEGT. This chain's CDR3 is CASSFSDPRGPLSGPEAFF. The CDR3 nucleotides are TGTGCCAGCAGTTTCTCCGACCCCCGGGGCCCCCTCAGCGGACCTGAAGCTTTCTTT.

This clonotype was recorded many times. The chain employs TRBV7-9 and TRBJ2-7; weak D call: TRBD1 (5 bases). In germline, CDR1 is SEHNR, CDR2 FQNEAQ (reference sequence). Between the trimmed V and J ends, which lost 4 bases and 3 bases, there was a span of 13 bases. This CDR3 region has 14 residues. This CDR3 reads CASSSFGHNYEQYF. Here the CDR3 DNA reads TGTGCCAGCAGCTCGTTTGGACACAACTACGAGCAGTACTTC. The full variable domain, with the rest looked up from reference TRBV7-9 and TRBJ2-7, is DTGVSQNPRHKITKRGQNVTFRCDPISEHNRLYWYRQTLGQGPEFLTYFQNEAQLEKSRLLSDRFSAERPKGSFSTLEIQRTEQGDSAMYLCASSSFGHNYEQYFGPGTRLTVT.

This clonotype was recorded at least ten times. Relative to the germline gene, one junction end is altered; a read error may explain this. The rearrangement uses TRBV20-1 and TRBJ2-7; 10 bases align to TRBD2. CDR1 DFQATT and CDR2 SNEGSKA come from the germline V gene (reference sequence). The CDR3 contains 16 residues. CDR3 DNA sequence: TGCAGTGCTATTTCACCGACTAGCGGGTCGTCCTACAAGCAGTACTTC. Translated: CSAISPTSGSSYKQYF.

Many counts were recorded for this clonotype. V and J are TRBV11-3 and TRBJ1-5, with D unclear. This CDR3 has 13 amino acids. The ends were cut back, 8 bases at V and 3 bases at J, with 11 bases in the middle. Germline loops: CDR1 SGHNT, CDR2 YENEEA. The CDR3 reads CASVPDPNQPQHF. The CDR3 DNA is TGTGCCAGCGTTCCGGACCCCAATCAGCCCCAGCATTTT.

This clonotype occurred many times. The chain has TRBV20-1 and TRBJ1-6; weak D call: TRBD1 (6 bases). Germline CDR1 DFQATT, CDR2 SNEGSKA (reference sequence). With 6 bases removed from V and 7 bases from J, the gap between germline ends came to 13 bases. CDR3 length equals 13 residues. The CDR3 is CSAQKGGNSPLHF. The CDR3 coding sequence is TGCAGTGCCCAGAAGGGGGGCAATTCACCCCTCCACTTT.

The sample holds many counts of this clonotype. This chain joins TRBV2 and TRBJ2-5; D is perhaps TRBD1 or TRBD2 (6 bases each). Trimming left V 3 bases short and J 5 bases short, with 16 bases between. The length of the CDR3 is 15 residues. Germline V gene lookup returns CDR1 SNHLY and CDR2 FYNNEI. CDR3 bases: TGTGCCAGCAGTGAGGGACATGCTGCGGGGGAGACCCAGTACTTC. Protein sequence: CASSEGHAAGETQYF.

This clonotype was recorded many times. The chain combines TRBV27 with TRBJ1-1; D call uncertain. V gave up 0 bases and J gave up 6 bases, with 8 bases separating them. Per the germline V gene, CDR1 is MNHEY and CDR2 is SMNVEV (reference sequence). This CDR3 has 13 residues. CDR3 loop: CASSLSPGSEAFF. CDR3 nucleotides: TGTGCCAGCAGTTTATCGCCCGGGTCTGAAGCTTTCTTT.

This clonotype was found many times. The chain employs TRBV13 and TRBJ2-7; D call uncertain. CDR3 length equals 12 residues. Germline CDR1 is PRHDT and CDR2 is FYEKMQ (reference sequence). Deletions cut 6 bases from V and 5 bases from J, with 11 bases between. For the CDR3, the DNA is TGTGCCAGCAGTTCATCTTGGGACGAGCAGTACTTC. Translation gives CASSSSWDEQYF.

Details on this clonotype: A read error may be the cause here, since a much bigger clone is one base away. The chain uses TRBV11-2 and TRBJ1-1; D unresolved. The CDR3 sequence is 17 residues long. V was clipped by 2 bases and J by 4 bases, with 20 bases between them. Germline CDR1 SGHAT, CDR2 FQNNGV. CDR3 loop: CASSLTAGMETATEAFF. CDR3 in DNA: TGTGCCAGCAGCTTAACGGCAGGAATGGAAACGGCCACTGAAGCTTTCTTT.

The chain employs TRBV5-6 and TRBJ2-6; D is unresolved. Germline-derived CDR1 and CDR2 are SGHDT and YYEEEE. There are 17 residues in the CDR3. V lost 0 bases and J 0 bases, leaving 10 bases between the germline ends. As DNA, the CDR3 is TGTGCCAGCAGCTTGGCCCTTAGGTACTCTGGGGCCAACGTCCTGACTTTC. It specifies CASSLALRYSGANVLTF. Full variable domain (remainder filled in from reference TRBV5-6 and TRBJ2-6): DAGVTQSPTHLIKTRGQQVTLRCSPKSGHDTVSWYQQALGQGPQFIFQYYEEEERQRGNFPDRFSGHQFPNYSSELNVNALLLGDSALYLCASSLALRYSGANVLTFGAGSRLTVL.

This chain links TRBV6-1 with TRBJ1-5; 10 bases are a match to TRBD1. Germline-derived CDR1 and CDR2 are MNHNS and SASEGT. Trimming took 5 bases from V and 4 from J; bases not matched to a gene: 14. The CDR3 extends over 18 amino acids. The CDR3 is CASSKTGTGAQVNQPQHF. In DNA, the CDR3 is TGTGCCAGCAGTAAAACCGGGACAGGGGCCCAAGTAAATCAGCCCCAGCATTTT.

This rearrangement joins TRBV4-1 to TRBJ2-3; D not certain. Trimming cost V 6 bases and J 0 bases, with 10 bases left between them. Per the germline V gene, CDR1 is MGHRA and CDR2 is YSYEKL. The CDR3 has 14 residues. The CDR3 sequence is CASRRQPSTDTQYF. DNA for the CDR3: TGCGCCAGCAGAAGGCAGCCCAGCACAGATACGCAGTATTTT.